This section outlines one T cell receptor (beta chain) sequence together with its context. Antigen specificity is unknown. It was treatment-naive patients with stable or active relapsing-remitting disease who made up the multiple sclerosis controls. TEMRA cells were FACS-enriched, while CD8+ and CD4+ T cells were negatively isolated. This entry belongs to a study of CD8 T cells in Susac syndrome. Study-wide results and caveats: Acknowledgment was made by the study that its TCR sequencing and HLA analysis involved a relatively small number of individuals.

A quantity of about 0.45 to 1 ug RNA underwent reverse transcription using random hexamers. Amplification of the TCR beta CDR3 was carried out by immunoSEQ multiplex PCR, which spanned a total of 54 Vbeta and 13 Jbeta segments. In TCRdb, the immunoSEQ multiplex PCR reads were re-called with MiXCR into one record per CDR3 protein. The sample holds 150,000 or so distinct CDR3 sequences, approximately 94% seen once. V shed 3 bases and J shed 6 bases, with 14 bases lying between them. This CDR3 spans 14 amino acids. Germline CDR1 and CDR2: SGHAT and FQDESV (reference sequence). V is TRBV11-1 and J is TRBJ1-2; no clear D. The specimen sequenced was CD4+ T cells from PBMCs. This clonotype was sampled from a human donor with multiple sclerosis. Here the CDR3 DNA reads TGTGCCAGCAGCTTTAGCATGGCCACCGATGGCTACACCTTC. This sequence encodes CASSFSMATDGYTF.